The 3 T cell receptor beta chains given below trace back to one sample, sequenced in a study of long-term antiretroviral therapy in people with HIV. Survey-level immunoSEQ v3.0 assays were run. Profiling relied on immunoSEQ multiplex PCR, and the TCRdb table lists in-frame clones only, not all of them. The sample contains some 23,000 clones, roughly 76% of which appear only once. This specimen was unsorted PBMCs, taken 1.1 years before starting antiretroviral therapy. These TCRs come from a woman aged 40 to 49 with HIV.

The V gene is TRBV30, the J gene TRBJ2-2, with D unresolved. Trimming removed 1 base at V and 8 bases at J, with 8 bases between. CDR1 and CDR2 (germline): GTSNPN, SVGIG (reference sequence). The CDR3 contains 12 residues. CDR3 in DNA: TGTGCCTGGAGTGGCCCTCGGGGGGAGCTGTTTTTT. This gives the protein CAWSGPRGELFF.

This clone was seen just once. This chain links TRBV5-5 with TRBJ1-1; TRBD1 is a possible D gene (5 bases). The ends were cut back, 0 bases at V and 1 base at J, with 7 bases in the middle. CDR3 size: 14 residues. CDR1 and CDR2 from the germline V gene are SGHKS and YYEKEE (reference sequence). CDR3 sequence (DNA): TGTGCCAGCAGCTTGGGGGGCGGGAACACTGAAGCTTTCTTT. Translation: CASSLGGGNTEAFF.

J is TRBJ1-4 and V is TRBV5-1; D gene unclear. The CDR3 spans 12 residues. Trimming removed 2 bases at V and 8 bases at J, with 7 bases between. Germline CDR1 SGHRS, CDR2 YFSETQ. The CDR3 is CASSFIGEKLFF. In nucleotides, the CDR3 is TGCGCCAGCAGCTTCATTGGGGAAAAACTGTTTTTT.